This T cell receptor (beta chain) came from a study of blood T cell repertoires in COVID-19. V was shortened by 7 bases and J by 2 bases, with 17 bases between the two germline ends. The germline gives CDR1 SNHLY, CDR2 FYNNEI. The CDR3 runs 15 residues. This clone was seen more than once but under ten times. Profiled with immunoSEQ multiplex PCR; TCRdb holds only in-frame clones, not every one. The data contain roughly 140,000 clones, roughly 72% of them singletons. V gene TRBV2 combines with J gene TRBJ1-1; D unresolved. The origin of this receptor is a woman of 80 years or more with acute or convalescent COVID-19. Specimen: peripheral blood. This CDR3 reads CASTADSYANTEAFF. The DNA of the CDR3 is TGTGCCAGCACCGCAGACTCATACGCTAACACTGAAGCTTTCTTT.